This T cell receptor beta chain was sequenced for a study of cytomegalovirus exposure and HLA in healthy donors. As regards this clone: Its cognate antigen is unknown.

The germline CDR1 and CDR2 sequences are SQVTM and ANQGSEA. This CDR3 contains 14 residues. V shed 7 bases, J shed 1 base, and the junction held 7 bases outside the gene matches. Only in-frame clones appear in the TCRdb table, and some are missing; sequencing was by immunoSEQ multiplex PCR. The table records a few hundred thousand clones, roughly 88% of them present only once. Findings and caveats of the study: Subsequent analysis revealed that first-cohort TCR clusters tended to co-occur in the 130 or so validation repertoires. Three chains tied to CMV proved CMV antigen-specific in vitro.

This chain connects TRBV29-1 to TRBJ2-5, with 9 bases that match TRBD2. This TCR was sampled from a woman between 18 and 30 years old in good health and CMV-seronegative. The sequenced material came from PBMCs. The CDR3 loop is CSATGTSSQETQYF. CDR3 in DNA: TGCAGCGCCACCGGGACTAGCTCCCAAGAGACCCAGTACTTC.